In this sample, the clone carrying this T cell receptor beta chain turned up a few times. Its antigen is currently unknown. These data come from a study of post-analysis software for immune sequencing data. Broader study findings: About five TRBV segments appeared more often in patients than in controls, and TRBV5-6, TRBV5-1 and TRBV20-1 were among these.

Germline V gene lookup returns CDR1 MNHNS and CDR2 SASEGT. Trimming cost V 1 base and J 4 bases, with 10 bases left between them. CDR3 length equals 14 residues. Carried by the TCR beta cDNA libraries were unique molecular identifiers. The authors obtained roughly 0.5 million cDNA molecules from approximately 1 to 10 million T cells. TCRdb recomputed calls from the PCR reads with MiXCR, one row per CDR3 protein. The repertoire holds about 540,000 distinct CDR3 sequences, with less than 40% as singletons. The sample comprised blood. The sequence came from a girl under 18 with multiple sclerosis. V gene TRBV6-1 combines with J gene TRBJ1-2; a weak D match, TRBD1 (5 bases). The CDR3 spells CASSEDRGFYGYTF. CDR3 DNA sequence: TGTGCCAGCAGTGAAGATCGGGGGTTCTATGGCTACACCTTC.